A selection of T cell receptor beta chains follows, all from one sample in a study of blood T cells in healthy people across ages. MiXCR, applied by TCRdb to the 5' RACE reads, yields one record per CDR3 protein. The data hold about 840,000 distinct CDR3 sequences, with 25% to 35% observed a single time. These records were also assigned to another study, of T cells of mothers and their children.

Sequencing used blood. Receptors were obtained from a woman aged 40 to 55 in good health. CDR3s include the opening cysteine and the closing phenylalanine or tryptophan. Fields, in order: D gene, V gene, clone size, J gene, CDR3 protein, CDR3 DNA. A D gene is named only where the DNA matches it firmly. Expanded clones get a size class; other rows say once, few or many, or leave the size out.

d_gene: TRBD2; v_gene: TRBV5-1; abundance: NA; j_gene: TRBJ2-1; CDR3aa: CASSLGGGPLSYNEQFF; CDR3nt: TGCGCCAGCAGCTTGGGCGGGGGGCCGCTCTCCTACAATGAGCAGTTCTTC
d_gene: TRBD1; v_gene: TRBV9; abundance: NA; j_gene: TRBJ2-5; CDR3aa: CASSEHQGGLQETQYF; CDR3nt: TGTGCCAGCAGCGAACACCAAGGGGGCCTCCAAGAGACCCAGTACTTC
d_gene: TRBD1; v_gene: TRBV20-1; abundance: NA; j_gene: TRBJ1-2; CDR3aa: CRRASIGGINYGYTF; CDR3nt: TGCAGGCGCGCGTCAATAGGGGGCATAAACTATGGCTACACCTTC
d_gene: NA; v_gene: TRBV7-8; abundance: many; j_gene: TRBJ2-5; CDR3aa: CASSLKAGAEETQYF; CDR3nt: TGTGCCAGTAGCTTAAAGGCGGGGGCGGAGGAGACCCAGTACTTC
d_gene: NA; v_gene: TRBV11-2; abundance: many; j_gene: TRBJ2-3; CDR3aa: CASSLDGAGTDTQYF; CDR3nt: TGTGCCAGCAGCTTAGATGGCGCAGGCACAGATACGCAGTATTTT
d_gene: NA; v_gene: TRBV5-1; abundance: few; j_gene: TRBJ2-3; CDR3aa: CASSNGGGSTTQYF; CDR3nt: TGCGCCAGCAGCAATGGGGGCGGCTCCACTACGCAGTATTTT
d_gene: NA; v_gene: TRBV7-2; abundance: few; j_gene: TRBJ2-1; CDR3aa: CASSPRDGFYNGQFF; CDR3nt: TGTGCCAGCAGCCCCCGGGACGGATTCTACAATGGGCAGTTCTTC
d_gene: TRBD2; v_gene: TRBV4-3; abundance: NA; j_gene: TRBJ2-5; CDR3aa: CASSAYILAGGNNEQYF; CDR3nt: TGCGCCAGCAGCGCCTACATCCTGGCGGGGGGAAACAATGAGCAGTACTTC
d_gene: TRBD1; v_gene: TRBV5-1; abundance: NA; j_gene: TRBJ2-1; CDR3aa: CASSLVIGGGYEQFF; CDR3nt: TGCGCCAGCAGCTTGGTGATAGGGGGCGGCTACGAGCAGTTCTTC
d_gene: TRBD1; v_gene: TRBV20-1; abundance: NA; j_gene: TRBJ2-1; CDR3aa: CSARVRQGIDEQFF; CDR3nt: TGCAGTGCTAGAGTGAGACAGGGGATAGATGAGCAGTTCTTC
d_gene: NA; v_gene: TRBV24-1; abundance: NA; j_gene: TRBJ1-5; CDR3aa: CATSAGPGSNQPQHF; CDR3nt: TGTGCCACCAGTGCTGGCCCAGGGAGCAATCAGCCCCAGCATTTT
d_gene: NA; v_gene: TRBV27; abundance: NA; j_gene: TRBJ1-5; CDR3aa: CASSPRRRGPSSNSNQPQHF; CDR3nt: TGTGCCAGCAGCCCGCGTCGTCGGGGGCCCTCTTCGAATAGCAATCAGCCCCAGCATTTT
d_gene: NA; v_gene: TRBV5-1; abundance: few; j_gene: TRBJ1-2; CDR3aa: CASSLEGLGYGYTF; CDR3nt: TGCGCCAGCAGCTTGGAGGGCTTGGGCTATGGCTACACCTTC
d_gene: TRBD2; v_gene: TRBV20-1; abundance: NA; j_gene: TRBJ2-3; CDR3aa: CSARVGSGGLPPTDTQYF; CDR3nt: TGCAGTGCTAGAGTGGGTAGCGGGGGGTTACCTCCCACAGATACGCAGTATTTT
d_gene: TRBD1; v_gene: TRBV11-2; abundance: few; j_gene: TRBJ1-5; CDR3aa: CASSQDRNSNQPQHF; CDR3nt: TGCGCCAGCAGCCAGGACAGGAATAGCAATCAGCCCCAGCATTTT
d_gene: NA; v_gene: TRBV20-1; abundance: many; j_gene: TRBJ2-1; CDR3aa: CSARDREREQFF; CDR3nt: TGCAGTGCTAGAGATCGTGAGCGGGAGCAGTTCTTC
d_gene: TRBD2; v_gene: TRBV27; abundance: many; j_gene: TRBJ2-7; CDR3aa: CASRPSGGSSYEQYF; CDR3nt: TGTGCCAGCAGACCTAGCGGGGGGAGCTCCTACGAGCAGTACTTC
d_gene: NA; v_gene: TRBV10-3; abundance: few; j_gene: TRBJ1-5; CDR3aa: CAISEGLTANQPQHF; CDR3nt: TGTGCCATCAGTGAGGGCCTCACGGCCAATCAGCCCCAGCATTTT
d_gene: NA; v_gene: TRBV5-4; abundance: NA; j_gene: TRBJ1-4; CDR3aa: CASSPDKTTNEKLFF; CDR3nt: TGTGCCAGCAGCCCTGACAAAACAACTAATGAAAAACTGTTTTTT
d_gene: NA; v_gene: TRBV6-6; abundance: many; j_gene: TRBJ2-7; CDR3aa: CASSYWLTKGYEQYF; CDR3nt: TGTGCCAGCAGTTACTGGCTCACCAAGGGCTACGAGCAGTACTTC
d_gene: TRBD1; v_gene: TRBV30; abundance: NA; j_gene: TRBJ2-7; CDR3aa: CAWSGRDSAYEQYF; CDR3nt: TGTGCCTGGAGTGGCCGGGACAGCGCCTACGAGCAGTACTTC
d_gene: NA; v_gene: TRBV20-1; abundance: many; j_gene: TRBJ2-7; CDR3aa: CSASVGSYEQYF; CDR3nt: TGCAGTGCTAGTGTGGGGAGCTACGAGCAGTACTTC
d_gene: NA; v_gene: TRBV7-3; abundance: NA; j_gene: TRBJ2-1; CDR3aa: CVSSSEGNEQFF; CDR3nt: TGTGTCAGCAGCTCGGAGGGCAATGAGCAGTTCTTC
d_gene: NA; v_gene: TRBV15; abundance: few; j_gene: TRBJ1-5; CDR3aa: CATSLEGGNQPQHF; CDR3nt: TGTGCCACCAGCCTCGAGGGCGGGAATCAGCCCCAGCATTTT
d_gene: TRBD2; v_gene: TRBV20-1; abundance: NA; j_gene: TRBJ2-2; CDR3aa: CSAHYGTSRTGELFF; CDR3nt: TGCAGTGCCCATTACGGGACTAGTCGTACCGGGGAGCTGTTTTTT
d_gene: NA; v_gene: TRBV20-1; abundance: NA; j_gene: TRBJ1-4; CDR3aa: CSARRGEKLFF; CDR3nt: TGCAGTGCTAGGCGGGGTGAAAAACTGTTTTTT
d_gene: NA; v_gene: TRBV7-9; abundance: few; j_gene: TRBJ1-2; CDR3aa: CASSPRQETYGYTF; CDR3nt: TGTGCCAGCAGCCCCAGACAGGAGACCTATGGCTACACCTTC
d_gene: TRBD1; v_gene: TRBV4-3; abundance: NA; j_gene: TRBJ2-4; CDR3aa: CASSQVWTGGDIQYF; CDR3nt: TGCGCCAGCAGCCAAGTGTGGACAGGGGGAGACATTCAGTACTTC
d_gene: TRBD2; v_gene: TRBV11-2; abundance: many; j_gene: TRBJ2-7; CDR3aa: CASSGPLAGGPGEQYF; CDR3nt: TGTGCCAGCAGCGGACCACTAGCGGGGGGCCCCGGGGAGCAGTACTTC
d_gene: NA; v_gene: TRBV10-3; abundance: NA; j_gene: TRBJ2-7; CDR3aa: CAISEVASEKNEQYF; CDR3nt: TGTGCCATCAGTGAGGTTGCTAGCGAGAAAAACGAGCAGTACTTC
d_gene: TRBD2; v_gene: TRBV3-1; abundance: few; j_gene: TRBJ2-7; CDR3aa: CASSYSSGGPYEQYF; CDR3nt: TGTGCCAGCAGCTACTCGAGCGGGGGGCCCTACGAGCAGTACTTC
d_gene: NA; v_gene: TRBV4-1; abundance: few; j_gene: TRBJ2-3; CDR3aa: CASSHPLRVTDTQYF; CDR3nt: TGCGCCAGCAGCCATCCCCTCAGGGTAACAGATACGCAGTATTTT
d_gene: NA; v_gene: TRBV20-1; abundance: few; j_gene: TRBJ2-2; CDR3aa: CSASSGGELFF; CDR3nt: TGCAGTGCTAGCTCGGGCGGGGAGCTGTTTTTT
d_gene: NA; v_gene: TRBV6-6; abundance: few; j_gene: TRBJ1-5; CDR3aa: CASRNGGSNQPQHF; CDR3nt: TGTGCCAGCAGAAATGGGGGGAGCAATCAGCCCCAGCATTTT
d_gene: NA; v_gene: TRBV6-5; abundance: once; j_gene: TRBJ1-2; CDR3aa: CASGTPGGAESYTF; CDR3nt: TGTGCCAGCGGAACCCCCGGGGGGGCGGAAAGCTACACCTTC
d_gene: TRBD1; v_gene: TRBV7-9; abundance: NA; j_gene: TRBJ1-4; CDR3aa: CASSLTGTGGDGEKLFF; CDR3nt: TGTGCCAGCAGCTTAACCGGGACAGGGGGAGACGGTGAAAAACTGTTTTTT
d_gene: NA; v_gene: TRBV28; abundance: NA; j_gene: TRBJ1-2; CDR3aa: CASTPTGTYGYTF; CDR3nt: TGTGCCAGCACCCCCACGGGTACTTATGGCTACACCTTC
d_gene: TRBD1; v_gene: TRBV5-1; abundance: many; j_gene: TRBJ1-2; CDR3aa: CASSLEYRGPNYGYTF; CDR3nt: TGCGCCAGCAGCTTGGAATACAGGGGCCCAAACTATGGCTACACCTTC
d_gene: NA; v_gene: TRBV25-1; abundance: NA; j_gene: TRBJ1-4; CDR3aa: CASSEPGTNEKLFF; CDR3nt: TGTGCCAGCAGCGAGCCGGGAACTAATGAAAAACTGTTTTTT
d_gene: TRBD1; v_gene: TRBV6-4; abundance: many; j_gene: TRBJ1-2; CDR3aa: CASSRDRSNYGYTF; CDR3nt: TGTGCCAGCAGTCGGGACAGGAGTAACTATGGCTACACCTTC
d_gene: NA; v_gene: TRBV30; abundance: NA; j_gene: TRBJ2-5; CDR3aa: CAWSVGAGALGETQYF; CDR3nt: TGTGCCTGGAGTGTAGGGGCGGGGGCCCTTGGGGAGACCCAGTACTTC
d_gene: NA; v_gene: TRBV7-2; abundance: NA; j_gene: TRBJ1-1; CDR3aa: CASRPGTVNTEAFF; CDR3nt: TGTGCCAGCAGACCTGGGACGGTGAACACTGAAGCTTTCTTT
d_gene: TRBD1; v_gene: TRBV29-1; abundance: many; j_gene: TRBJ2-1; CDR3aa: CSVPRQGSNEQFF; CDR3nt: TGCAGCGTACCCAGACAGGGTTCCAATGAGCAGTTCTTC
d_gene: NA; v_gene: TRBV14; abundance: NA; j_gene: TRBJ2-7; CDR3aa: CASSQETDEPYEQYF; CDR3nt: TGTGCCAGCAGCCAAGAGACCGATGAACCCTACGAGCAGTACTTC
d_gene: NA; v_gene: TRBV10-3; abundance: few; j_gene: TRBJ2-4; CDR3aa: CAISESGGGGIQYF; CDR3nt: TGTGCCATCAGTGAGTCGGGAGGGGGAGGCATTCAGTACTTC
d_gene: NA; v_gene: TRBV28; abundance: few; j_gene: TRBJ2-1; CDR3aa: CASSLPGGRGEQFF; CDR3nt: TGTGCCAGCAGTTTACCTGGAGGTAGGGGGGAGCAGTTCTTC
d_gene: TRBD1; v_gene: TRBV18; abundance: many; j_gene: TRBJ2-5; CDR3aa: CASSPGLGDRAQETQYF; CDR3nt: TGTGCCAGCTCACCGGGGTTAGGGGACAGAGCCCAAGAGACCCAGTACTTC
d_gene: NA; v_gene: TRBV5-1; abundance: NA; j_gene: TRBJ2-1; CDR3aa: CTSSLLPGTYNEQFF; CDR3nt: TGCACCAGCAGCTTGTTACCCGGGACTTACAATGAGCAGTTCTTC
d_gene: NA; v_gene: TRBV20-1; abundance: NA; j_gene: TRBJ1-1; CDR3aa: CSARDGVSLDTEAFF; CDR3nt: TGCAGTGCTAGAGATGGAGTGTCTCTGGACACTGAAGCTTTCTTT
d_gene: TRBD2; v_gene: TRBV6-5; abundance: many; j_gene: TRBJ2-5; CDR3aa: CASSQLIAGGQETQYF; CDR3nt: TGTGCCAGCAGTCAACTGATCGCGGGGGGGCAAGAGACCCAGTACTTC
d_gene: TRBD2; v_gene: TRBV7-9; abundance: NA; j_gene: TRBJ2-3; CDR3aa: CASSQRVRGRVTDTQYF; CDR3nt: TGTGCCAGCAGCCAGAGGGTGCGAGGGAGGGTGACAGATACGCAGTATTTT
d_gene: TRBD2; v_gene: TRBV20-1; abundance: many; j_gene: TRBJ2-5; CDR3aa: CSAGPKLAGGRETQYF; CDR3nt: TGCAGTGCTGGACCCAAACTAGCGGGGGGACGGGAGACCCAGTACTTC